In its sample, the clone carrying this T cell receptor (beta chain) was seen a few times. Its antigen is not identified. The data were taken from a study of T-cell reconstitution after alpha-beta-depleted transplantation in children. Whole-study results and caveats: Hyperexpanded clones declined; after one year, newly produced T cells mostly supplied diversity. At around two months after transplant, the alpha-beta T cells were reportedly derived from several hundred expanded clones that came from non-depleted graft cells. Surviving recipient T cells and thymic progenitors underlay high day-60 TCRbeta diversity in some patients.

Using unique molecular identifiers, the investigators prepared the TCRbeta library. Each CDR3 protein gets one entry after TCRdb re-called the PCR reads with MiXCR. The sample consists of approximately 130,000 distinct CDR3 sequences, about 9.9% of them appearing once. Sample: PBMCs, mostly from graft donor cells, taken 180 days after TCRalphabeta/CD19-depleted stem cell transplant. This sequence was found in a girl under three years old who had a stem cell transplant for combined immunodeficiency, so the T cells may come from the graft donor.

The chain's CDR3 is CASSLVLGGNTIYF. CDR3 nucleotide sequence: TGCGCCAGCAGCTTGGTCCTGGGAGGAAACACCATATATTTT. The V and J genes are TRBV5-1 and TRBJ1-3; no definite D call. Germline CDR1 reads SGHRS; CDR2 reads YFSETQ. The CDR3 is 14 amino acids. V lost 0 bases to trimming and J lost 4 bases, with 8 bases between them.